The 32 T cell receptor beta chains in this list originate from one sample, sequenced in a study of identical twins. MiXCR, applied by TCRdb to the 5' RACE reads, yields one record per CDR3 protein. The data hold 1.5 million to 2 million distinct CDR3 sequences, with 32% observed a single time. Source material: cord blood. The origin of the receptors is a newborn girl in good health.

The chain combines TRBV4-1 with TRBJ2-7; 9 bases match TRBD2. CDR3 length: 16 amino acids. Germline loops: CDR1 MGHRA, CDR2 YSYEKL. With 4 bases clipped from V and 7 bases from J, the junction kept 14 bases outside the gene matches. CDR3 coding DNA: TGCGCCAGCAGCCTCAAGGTGGGACTAGCATTTTATGAGCAGTACTTC. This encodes CASSLKVGLAFYEQYF.

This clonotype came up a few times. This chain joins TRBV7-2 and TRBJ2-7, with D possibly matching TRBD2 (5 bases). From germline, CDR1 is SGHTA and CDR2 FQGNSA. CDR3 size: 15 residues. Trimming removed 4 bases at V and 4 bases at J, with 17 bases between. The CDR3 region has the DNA TGTGCCAGCAGCTCCCCGGGGATAGCTCGTTACGAGCAGTACTTC. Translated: CASSSPGIARYEQYF.

CDR3 DNA sequence: TGTGCCAGCAGCTCCGGACGGGCGAACACTGAAGCTTTCTTT. Amino acids: CASSSGRANTEAFF. The rearrangement uses TRBV7-9 and TRBJ1-1, with D hard to call. V lost 4 bases and J lost 1, with 10 bases in between. The CDR3 is 14 residues long. Germline lookup yields CDR1 SEHNR and CDR2 FQNEAQ (reference sequence).

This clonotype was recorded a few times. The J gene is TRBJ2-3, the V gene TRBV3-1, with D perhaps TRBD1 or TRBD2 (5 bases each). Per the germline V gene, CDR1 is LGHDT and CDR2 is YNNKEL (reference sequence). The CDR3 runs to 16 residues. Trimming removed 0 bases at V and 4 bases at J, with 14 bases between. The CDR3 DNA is TGTGCCAGCAGCCAAGATACGGGATTGGGGGCAGATACGCAGTATTTT. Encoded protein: CASSQDTGLGADTQYF.

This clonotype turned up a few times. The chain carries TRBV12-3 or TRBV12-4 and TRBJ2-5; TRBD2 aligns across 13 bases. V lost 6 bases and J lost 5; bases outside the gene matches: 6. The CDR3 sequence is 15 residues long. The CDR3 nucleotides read TGTGCCAGCAGATGGACTAGCGGGAGTCGGGAGACCCAGTACTTC. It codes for CASRWTSGSRETQYF.

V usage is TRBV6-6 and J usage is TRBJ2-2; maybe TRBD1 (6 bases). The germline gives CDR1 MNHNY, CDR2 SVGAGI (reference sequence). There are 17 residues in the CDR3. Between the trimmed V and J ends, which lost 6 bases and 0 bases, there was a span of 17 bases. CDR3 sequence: CASSRTGPRTNTGELFF. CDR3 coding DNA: TGTGCCAGCAGCCGTACAGGGCCTAGGACGAACACCGGGGAGCTGTTTTTT.

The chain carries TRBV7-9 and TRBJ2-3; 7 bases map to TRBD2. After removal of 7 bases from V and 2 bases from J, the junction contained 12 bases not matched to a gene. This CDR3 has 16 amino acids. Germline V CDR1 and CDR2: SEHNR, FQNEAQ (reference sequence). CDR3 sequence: CASNQYYGGFTDTQYF. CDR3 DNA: TGTGCCAGCAACCAATATTACGGGGGGTTCACAGATACGCAGTATTTT.

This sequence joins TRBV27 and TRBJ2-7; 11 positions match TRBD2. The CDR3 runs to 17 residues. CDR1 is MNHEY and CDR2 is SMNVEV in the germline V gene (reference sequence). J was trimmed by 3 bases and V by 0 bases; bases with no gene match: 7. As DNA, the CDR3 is TGTGCCAGCAGTTTATCGGGAGGACTAGCGGGCTTCTACGAGCAGTACTTC. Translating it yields CASSLSGGLAGFYEQYF.

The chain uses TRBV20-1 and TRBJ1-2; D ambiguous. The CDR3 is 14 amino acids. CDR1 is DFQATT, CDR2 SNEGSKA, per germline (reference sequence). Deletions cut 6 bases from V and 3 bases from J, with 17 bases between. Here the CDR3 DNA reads TGCAGTGCCGACCCTAAAAACTTATACTATGGCTACACCTTC. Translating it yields CSADPKNLYYGYTF.

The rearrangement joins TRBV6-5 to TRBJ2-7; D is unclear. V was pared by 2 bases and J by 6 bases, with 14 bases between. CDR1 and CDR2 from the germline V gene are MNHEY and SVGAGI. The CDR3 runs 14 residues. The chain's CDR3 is CASSYGHVGVEQYF. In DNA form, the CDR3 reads TGTGCCAGCAGTTACGGCCACGTTGGGGTCGAGCAGTACTTC.

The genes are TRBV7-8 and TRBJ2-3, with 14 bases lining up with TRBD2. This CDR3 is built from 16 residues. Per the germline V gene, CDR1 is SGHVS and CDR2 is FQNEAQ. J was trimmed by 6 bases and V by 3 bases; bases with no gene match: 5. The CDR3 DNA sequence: TGTGCCAGCAGCTTCCCGACTAGCGGGGGGGTGGATACGCAGTATTTT. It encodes CASSFPTSGGVDTQYF.

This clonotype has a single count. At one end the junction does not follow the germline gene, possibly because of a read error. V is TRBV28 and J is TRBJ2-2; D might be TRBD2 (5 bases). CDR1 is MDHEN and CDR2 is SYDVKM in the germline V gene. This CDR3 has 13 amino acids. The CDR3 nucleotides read TGTGCCAGCAGCTTGACTAACACCAGGGAGCTGTTTTTT. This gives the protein CASSLTNTRELFF. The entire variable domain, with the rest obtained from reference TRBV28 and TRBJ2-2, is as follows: DVKVTQSSRYLVKRTGEKVFLECVQDMDHENMFWYRQDPGLGLRLIYFSYDVKMKEKGDIPEGYSVSREKKERFSLILESASTNQTSMYLCASSLTNTRELFFGEGSRLTVL.

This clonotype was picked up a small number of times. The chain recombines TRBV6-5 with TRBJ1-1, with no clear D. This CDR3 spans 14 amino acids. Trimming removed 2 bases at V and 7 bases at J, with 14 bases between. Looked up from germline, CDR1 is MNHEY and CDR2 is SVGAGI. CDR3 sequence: CASSYVGSRSEAFF. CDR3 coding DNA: TGTGCCAGCAGTTACGTTGGCTCTCGGAGTGAAGCTTTCTTT.

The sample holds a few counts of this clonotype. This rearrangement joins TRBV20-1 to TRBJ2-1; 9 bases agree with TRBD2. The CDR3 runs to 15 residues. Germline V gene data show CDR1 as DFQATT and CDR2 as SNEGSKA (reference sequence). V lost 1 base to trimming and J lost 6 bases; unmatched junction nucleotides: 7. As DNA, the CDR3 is TGCAGTGCTAGAGGACCTAGCGGGACCATCAATGAGCAGTTCTTC. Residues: CSARGPSGTINEQFF.

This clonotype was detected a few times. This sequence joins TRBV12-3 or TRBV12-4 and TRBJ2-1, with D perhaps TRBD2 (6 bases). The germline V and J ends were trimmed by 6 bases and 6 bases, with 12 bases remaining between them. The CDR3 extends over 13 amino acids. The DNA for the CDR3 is TGTGCCAGCAGCCGTGGACTATCCAATGAGCAGTTCTTC. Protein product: CASSRGLSNEQFF.

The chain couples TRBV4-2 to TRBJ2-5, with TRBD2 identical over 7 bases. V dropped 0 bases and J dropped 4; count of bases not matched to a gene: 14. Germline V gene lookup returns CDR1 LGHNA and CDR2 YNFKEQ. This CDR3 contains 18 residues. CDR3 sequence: CASSQDWRQRDLGETQYF. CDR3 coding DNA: TGTGCCAGCAGCCAAGATTGGAGGCAGCGGGACTTAGGAGAGACCCAGTACTTC.

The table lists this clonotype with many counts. This chain's CDR3 is CSVLKRNEQFF. DNA for the CDR3: TGCAGCGTCCTCAAGCGGAATGAGCAGTTCTTC. V and J are TRBV29-1 and TRBJ2-1; D is possibly TRBD2 (5 bases). Germline CDR1 reads SQVTM; CDR2 reads ANQGSEA. Trimming left V 6 bases short and J 7 bases short, with 10 bases between. CDR3 length: 11 residues.

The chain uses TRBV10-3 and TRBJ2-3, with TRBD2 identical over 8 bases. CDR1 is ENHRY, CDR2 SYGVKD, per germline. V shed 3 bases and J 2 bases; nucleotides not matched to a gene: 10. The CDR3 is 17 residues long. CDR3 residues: CAISELSGRASTDTQYF. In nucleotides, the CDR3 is TGTGCCATCAGTGAATTGAGCGGGAGAGCCTCCACAGATACGCAGTATTTT.

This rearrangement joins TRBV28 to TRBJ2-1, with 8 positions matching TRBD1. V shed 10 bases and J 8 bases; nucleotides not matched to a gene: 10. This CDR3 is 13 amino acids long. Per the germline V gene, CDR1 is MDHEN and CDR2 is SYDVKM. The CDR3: CAIRDRLLDEQFF. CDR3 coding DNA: TGTGCCATCAGGGACAGGTTATTAGATGAGCAGTTCTTC.

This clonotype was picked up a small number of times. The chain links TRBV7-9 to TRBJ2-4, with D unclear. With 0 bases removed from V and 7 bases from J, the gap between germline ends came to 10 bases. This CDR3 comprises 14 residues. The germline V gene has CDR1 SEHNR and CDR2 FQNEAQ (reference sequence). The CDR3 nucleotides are TGTGCCAGCAGCTTAGCGGCCGGGTGGAACATTCAGTACTTC. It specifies CASSLAAGWNIQYF.

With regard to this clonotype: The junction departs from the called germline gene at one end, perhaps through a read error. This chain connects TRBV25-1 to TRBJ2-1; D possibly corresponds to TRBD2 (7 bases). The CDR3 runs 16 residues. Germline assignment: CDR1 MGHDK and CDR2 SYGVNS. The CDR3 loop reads CASIQRGQRLWNEQFF. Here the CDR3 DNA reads TGTGCCAGCATCCAGCGGGGACAAAGGCTCTGGAATGAACAGTTCTTC.

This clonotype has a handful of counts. CDR3 protein: CASSYGGHEQFF. CDR3 DNA sequence: TGTGCCAGCAGTTACGGTGGGCATGAGCAGTTCTTC. The V and J genes are TRBV6-6 and TRBJ2-1, with D uncertain. Germline V lookup: CDR1 MNHNY, CDR2 SVGAGI (reference sequence). There are 12 residues in the CDR3. V was pared by 2 bases and J by 8 bases, with 7 bases between.

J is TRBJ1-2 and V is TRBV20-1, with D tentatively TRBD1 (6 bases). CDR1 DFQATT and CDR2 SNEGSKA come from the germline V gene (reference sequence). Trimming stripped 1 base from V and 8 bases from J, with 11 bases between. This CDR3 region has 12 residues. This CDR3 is CSARVGGGGYTF. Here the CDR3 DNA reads TGCAGTGCTAGAGTAGGGGGGGGAGGCTACACCTTC.

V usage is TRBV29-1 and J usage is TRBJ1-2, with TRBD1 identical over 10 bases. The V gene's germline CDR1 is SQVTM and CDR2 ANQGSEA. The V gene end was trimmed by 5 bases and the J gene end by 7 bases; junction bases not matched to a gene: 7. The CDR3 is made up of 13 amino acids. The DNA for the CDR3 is TGCAGCGTTTTAGGACAGGGGGAAGGTGGCTACACCTTC. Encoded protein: CSVLGQGEGGYTF.

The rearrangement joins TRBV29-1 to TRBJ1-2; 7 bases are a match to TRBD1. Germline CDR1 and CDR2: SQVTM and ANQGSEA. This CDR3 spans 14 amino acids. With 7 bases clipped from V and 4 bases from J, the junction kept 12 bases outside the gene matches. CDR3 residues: CSGVYRDRPYGYTF. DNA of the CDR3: TGCAGCGGCGTTTACCGGGACAGACCCTATGGCTACACCTTC.

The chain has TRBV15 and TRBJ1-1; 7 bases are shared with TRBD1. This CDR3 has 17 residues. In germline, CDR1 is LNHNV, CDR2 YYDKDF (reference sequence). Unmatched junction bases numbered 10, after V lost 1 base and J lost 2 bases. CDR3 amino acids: CATSRGTNRGRNTEAFF. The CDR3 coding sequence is TGTGCCACCAGCAGAGGAACTAACAGGGGCCGTAACACTGAAGCTTTCTTT.

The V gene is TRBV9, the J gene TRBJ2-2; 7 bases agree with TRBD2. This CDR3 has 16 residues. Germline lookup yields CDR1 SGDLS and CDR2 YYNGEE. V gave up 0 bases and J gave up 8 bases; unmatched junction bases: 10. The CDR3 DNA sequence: TGTGCCAGCAGCGTAGTGGGTAGCGGACTAGGAGGGGAGCTGTTTTTT. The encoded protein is CASSVVGSGLGGELFF.

CDR3 DNA: TGTGCCAGCAGCACTAAGGTAGGACTAGAGACCCAAGAGACCCAGTACTTC. This sequence encodes CASSTKVGLETQETQYF. This chain links TRBV4-2 with TRBJ2-5; 7 positions agree with TRBD2. This CDR3 has 17 amino acids. The trim removed 5 bases at V and 1 base at J, leaving 13 bases unmatched. Germline CDR1 and CDR2: LGHNA and YNFKEQ.

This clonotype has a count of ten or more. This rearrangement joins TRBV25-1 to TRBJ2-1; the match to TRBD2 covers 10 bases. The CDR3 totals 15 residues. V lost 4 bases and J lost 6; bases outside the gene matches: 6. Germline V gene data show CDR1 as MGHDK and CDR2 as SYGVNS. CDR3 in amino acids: CASSGLAGVVNEQFF. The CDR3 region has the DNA TGTGCCAGCAGTGGTCTAGCGGGAGTGGTCAATGAGCAGTTCTTC. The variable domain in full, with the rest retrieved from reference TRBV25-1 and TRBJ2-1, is EADIYQTPRYLVIGTGKKITLECSQTMGHDKMYWYQQDPGMELHLIHYSYGVNSTEKGDLSSESTVSRIRTEHFPLTLESARPSHTSQYLCASSGLAGVVNEQFFGPGTRLTVL.

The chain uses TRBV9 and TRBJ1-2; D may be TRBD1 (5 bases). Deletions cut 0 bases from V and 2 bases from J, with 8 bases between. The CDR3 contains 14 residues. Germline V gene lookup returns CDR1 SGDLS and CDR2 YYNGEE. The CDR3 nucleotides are TGTGCCAGCAGCGTAGTTGCAGGGAACTATGGCTACACCTTC. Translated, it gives CASSVVAGNYGYTF.

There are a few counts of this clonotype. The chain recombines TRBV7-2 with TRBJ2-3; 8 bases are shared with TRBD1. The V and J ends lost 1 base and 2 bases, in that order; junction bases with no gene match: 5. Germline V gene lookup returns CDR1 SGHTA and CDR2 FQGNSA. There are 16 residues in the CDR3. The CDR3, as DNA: TGTGCCAGCAGCTTAGGGCGGGACAGGTCCACAGATACGCAGTATTTT. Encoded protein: CASSLGRDRSTDTQYF. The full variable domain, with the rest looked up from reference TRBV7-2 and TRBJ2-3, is GAGVSQSPSNKVTEKGKDVELRCDPISGHTALYWYRQSLGQGLEFLIYFQGNSAPDKSGLPSDRFSAERTGGSVSTLTIQRTQQEDSAVYLCASSLGRDRSTDTQYFGPGTRLTVL.

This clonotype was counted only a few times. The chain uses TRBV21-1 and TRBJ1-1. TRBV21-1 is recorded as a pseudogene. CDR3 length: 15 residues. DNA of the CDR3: TGTGCCAGCAGCTCCAGAAAGGGTCTTGACACTGAAGCTTTCTTT. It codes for CASSSRKGLDTEAFF.